This TCR beta chain appears in the sequencing data of a study of T cells of healthy individuals. TCRdb reanalysed the 5' RACE reads using MiXCR and keeps one entry per CDR3 protein. The sample records about 100,000 distinct CDR3 sequences, around 17% being singletons. Germline V gene sequence: CDR1 MNHNS, CDR2 SASEGT. The V end lost 5 bases, the J end lost 0 bases, and 8 bases lay between the germline ends. This CDR3 comprises 14 residues. The source is a human donor in good health. The chain employs TRBV6-1 and TRBJ2-4; D is unclear. The CDR3 loop is CASSTRVAKNIQYF. Written as DNA, the CDR3 is TGTGCCAGCAGTACAAGGGTAGCCAAAAACATTCAGTACTTC.